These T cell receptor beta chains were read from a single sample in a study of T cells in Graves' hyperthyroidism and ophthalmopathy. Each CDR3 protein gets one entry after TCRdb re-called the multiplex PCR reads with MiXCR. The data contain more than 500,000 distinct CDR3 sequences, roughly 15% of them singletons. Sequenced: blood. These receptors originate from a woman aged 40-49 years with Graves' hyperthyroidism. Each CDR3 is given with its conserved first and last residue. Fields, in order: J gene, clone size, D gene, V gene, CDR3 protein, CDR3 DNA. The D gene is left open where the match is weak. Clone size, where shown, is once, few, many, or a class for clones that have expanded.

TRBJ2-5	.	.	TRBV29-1	CSVEDTQTPYQETQYF	TGCAGCGTTGAAGATACCCAGACACCTTACCAAGAGACCCAGTACTTC
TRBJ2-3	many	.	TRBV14	CASSQVVADTQYF	TGTGCCAGCAGCCAAGTAGTCGCAGATACGCAGTATTTT
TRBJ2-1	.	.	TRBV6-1	CASRLTYNEQFF	TGTGCCAGCCGTCTTACCTACAATGAGCAGTTCTTC
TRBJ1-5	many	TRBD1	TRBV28	CASSRTGGGNQPQHF	TGTGCCAGCAGTCGGACAGGGGGTGGCAATCAGCCCCAGCATTTT
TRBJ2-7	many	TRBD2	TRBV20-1	CSAREGTSGTSYEQYF	TGCAGTGCTAGAGAAGGGACTAGCGGGACCTCCTACGAGCAGTACTTC
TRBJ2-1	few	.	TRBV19	CATTENGVGWLGDEQFF	TGTGCCACAACGGAGAACGGGGTTGGGTGGTTGGGCGATGAGCAGTTCTTC
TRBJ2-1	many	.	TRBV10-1	CASSEANQVSYNEQFF	TGCGCCAGCAGTGAGGCCAACCAAGTGTCCTACAATGAGCAGTTCTTC
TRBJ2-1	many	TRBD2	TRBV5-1	CASNNRASGKNEQFF	TGCGCCAGCAACAACCGAGCTAGCGGGAAGAATGAGCAGTTCTTC
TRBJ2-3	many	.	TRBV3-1	CASSLLVSTDTQYF	TGTGCCAGCAGCCTACTAGTCAGCACAGATACGCAGTATTTT
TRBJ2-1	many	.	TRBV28	CASTATGNSGNEQFF	TGTGCCAGCACCGCTACAGGGAACTCGGGCAATGAGCAGTTCTTC
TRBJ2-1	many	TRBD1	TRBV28	CASRTGTAYNEQFF	TGTGCCAGCAGGACCGGGACAGCATACAATGAGCAGTTCTTC
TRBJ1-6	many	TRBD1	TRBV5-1	CASSAATGRLSPLHF	TGCGCCAGCAGCGCGGCGACAGGGCGACTTTCACCCCTCCACTTT
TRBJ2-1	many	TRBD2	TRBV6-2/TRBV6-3	CASSPGTSGRAVNEQFF	TGTGCCAGCAGTCCCGGGACTAGCGGGAGGGCGGTCAATGAGCAGTTCTTC
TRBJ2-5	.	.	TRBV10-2	CASRPGILETQYF	TGCGCCAGCAGACCAGGGATTTTAGAGACCCAGTACTTC
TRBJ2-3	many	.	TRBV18	CASSPESGSTQYF	TGTGCCAGCTCACCAGAAAGTGGGTCTACGCAGTATTTT
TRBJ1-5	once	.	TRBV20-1	CSARDSGRPSNHPQHF	TGCAGTGCTAGAGACTCAGGCCGTCCTAGCAATCATCCCCAGCATTTT
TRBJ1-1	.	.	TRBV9	CASSSSTGNTEAFF	TGTGCCAGCAGCTCTTCGACAGGGAACACTGAAGCTTTCTTT
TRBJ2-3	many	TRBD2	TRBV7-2	CASSDGLAGGTDTQYF	TGTGCCAGCAGCGACGGACTAGCGGGAGGCACAGATACGCAGTATTTT
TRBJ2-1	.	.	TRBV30	CAWNRLSYNEQFF	TGTGCCTGGAATCGCTTATCTTACAATGAGCAGTTCTTC
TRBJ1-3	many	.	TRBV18	CASSRSETSSGNTIYF	TGTGCCAGCTCTCGTTCGGAGACAAGCTCTGGAAACACCATATATTTT
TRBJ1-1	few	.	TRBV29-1	CSVAGSTEAFF	TGCAGCGTTGCAGGGAGCACTGAAGCTTTCTTT
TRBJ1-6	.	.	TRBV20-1	CSASGGAPSAGSPLHF	TGCAGTGCTAGTGGGGGGGCACCCTCCGCAGGATCACCCCTCCACTTT
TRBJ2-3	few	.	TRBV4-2	CASSQDPGSTDTQYF	TGTGCCAGCAGCCAAGACCCCGGATCCACAGATACGCAGTATTTT
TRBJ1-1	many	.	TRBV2	CARSRDVNTEAFF	TGTGCCAGGAGTCGGGACGTAAACACTGAAGCTTTCTTT
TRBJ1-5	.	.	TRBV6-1	CASSEDYSRQPQHF	TGTGCCAGCAGTGAAGACTACAGCCGGCAGCCCCAGCATTTT
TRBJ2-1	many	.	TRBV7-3	CASSQSGNHEQFF	TGTGCCAGCAGCCAATCAGGGAACCATGAGCAGTTCTTC
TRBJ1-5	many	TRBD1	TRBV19	CASSSRWTGVNQPQHF	TGTGCCAGTAGTTCCCGTTGGACAGGGGTAAATCAGCCCCAGCATTTT
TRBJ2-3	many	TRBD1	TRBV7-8	CASSISAGTGGFADTQYF	TGTGCCAGCAGCATCAGCGCCGGGACAGGGGGCTTTGCAGATACGCAGTATTTT
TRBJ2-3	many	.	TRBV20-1	CSATPTLLQGPGDTQYF	TGCAGTGCCACACCTACCCTTTTACAGGGTCCCGGAGATACGCAGTATTTT
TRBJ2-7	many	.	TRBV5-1	CASSLASGAYEQYF	TGCGCCAGCAGCTTGGCTTCGGGGGCCTACGAGCAGTACTTC
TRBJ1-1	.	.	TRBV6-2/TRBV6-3	CASRSYIGDRGEAFF	TGTGCCAGCAGAAGTTACATAGGGGATCGTGGTGAAGCTTTCTTT
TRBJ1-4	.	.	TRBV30	CAWSPGVRDNEKLFF	TGTGCCTGGAGTCCTGGGGTTAGAGATAATGAAAAACTGTTTTTT
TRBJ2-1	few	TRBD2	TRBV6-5	CASTSGLAVYNEQFF	TGTGCCAGCACTTCGGGACTAGCTGTCTACAATGAGCAGTTCTTC
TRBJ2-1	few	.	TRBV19	CASSSGLAYNEQFF	TGTGCCAGTAGTTCCGGGCTAGCGTACAATGAGCAGTTCTTC
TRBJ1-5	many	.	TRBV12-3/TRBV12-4	CASSFSRSSNQPQHF	TGTGCCAGCAGTTTTTCCAGGAGTAGCAATCAGCCCCAGCATTTT
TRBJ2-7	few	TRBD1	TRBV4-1	CASSQDRWDRRSSYEQYF	TGCGCCAGCAGCCAAGATAGGTGGGACAGGCGAAGCTCCTACGAGCAGTACTTC
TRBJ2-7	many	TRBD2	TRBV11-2	CASSLYTSGPSYEQYF	TGTGCCAGCAGCTTATATACTAGCGGGCCCTCCTACGAGCAGTACTTC
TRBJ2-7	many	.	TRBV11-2	CASSLDVSEQYF	TGTGCCAGCAGCTTAGACGTTTCCGAGCAGTACTTC
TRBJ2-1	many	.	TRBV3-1	CASSQYGANEQFF	TGTGCCAGCAGCCAATACGGGGCCAATGAGCAGTTCTTC
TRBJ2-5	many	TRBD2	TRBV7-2	CASSPLAGEWETQYF	TGTGCCAGCAGCCCGTTAGCGGGAGAGTGGGAGACCCAGTACTTC
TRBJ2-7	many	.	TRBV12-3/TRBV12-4	CASSRAGGPNEQYF	TGTGCCAGCAGTAGAGCCGGAGGGCCAAACGAGCAGTACTTC
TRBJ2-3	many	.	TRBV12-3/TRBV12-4	CASRTGGVADTQYF	TGTGCCAGCAGAACAGGGGGGGTCGCAGATACGCAGTATTTT
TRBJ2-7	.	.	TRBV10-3	CAISVRGGAEQYF	TGTGCCATCAGTGTGAGGGGGGGGGCCGAGCAGTACTTC
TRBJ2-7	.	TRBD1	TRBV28	CASSLPGGRAGNEQYF	TGTGCCAGCAGTTTACCAGGGGGCCGGGCTGGGAACGAGCAGTACTTC
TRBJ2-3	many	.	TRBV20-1	CSARGDWRTYTDTQYF	TGCAGTGCTAGAGGGGATTGGAGGACCTACACAGATACGCAGTATTTT